These 11 T cell receptor beta chains share one sample of origin, sequenced in a study of shared clonotypes between healthy human individuals. Clones were sequenced by immunoSEQ multiplex PCR, and TCRdb holds only the in-frame ones, with some missing. The sample holds more than 850,000 clones, approximately 80% seen once. The source material was memory CD4+ T cells from PBMCs. The subset here: CD45RA-negative fraction. The receptors originated from a man between 18 and 29 years old in good health. Some clones in this sample may be carry-over from other donors' samples.

V and J are TRBV28 and TRBJ2-6; D ambiguous. Per germline, CDR1 MDHEN and CDR2 SYDVKM. Trimming pared 8 bases from V and 0 bases from J, leaving 5 bases between. The CDR3 runs to 13 residues. The chain's CDR3 is CASAVSGANVLTF. DNA of the CDR3: TGTGCCAGCGCGGTCTCTGGGGCCAACGTCCTGACTTTC.

The chain is built from TRBV30 and TRBJ2-2; 10 bases agree with TRBD1. This CDR3 has 14 amino acids. From germline, CDR1 is GTSNPN and CDR2 SVGIG (reference sequence). Unmatched junction bases numbered 4, after V lost 0 bases and J lost 9 bases. The CDR3 is CAWSVRQGAWELFF. CDR3 nucleotides: TGTGCCTGGAGTGTCCGACAGGGGGCTTGGGAGCTGTTTTTT.

The chain has TRBV7-3 and TRBJ1-1; no firm D call. The germline V and J ends were trimmed by 4 bases and 4 bases, with 10 bases remaining between them. CDR3 size: 13 residues. From germline, CDR1 is SGHTA and CDR2 FQGTGA. The chain's CDR3 is CASSSLLSTEAFF. DNA of the CDR3: TGTGCCAGCAGCTCTTTACTGAGCACTGAAGCTTTCTTT.

This clone has at least ten counts. This same CDR3 is encoded by further DNA sequences in the sample. This rearrangement joins TRBV2 to TRBJ2-5; maybe TRBD2 (6 bases). Germline V CDR1 and CDR2: SNHLY, FYNNEI. With 4 bases removed from V and 5 bases from J, the gap between germline ends came to 11 bases. The CDR3 spans 13 residues. The CDR3: CASSGSGPETQYF. The CDR3 DNA reads as TGTGCCAGCAGTGGCAGCGGGCCGGAGACCCAGTACTTC.

A remark on this clone: Other DNA variants within this sample encode the same CDR3. The chain has TRBV5-1 and TRBJ1-5, with 8 bases aligning to TRBD1. The J segment lost 6 bases and the V segment lost 4 bases, leaving 6 bases of the junction unmatched. The CDR3 contains 14 residues. Germline V lookup: CDR1 SGHRS, CDR2 YFSETQ. CDR3 residues: CASSLGQGGQPQHF. CDR3 sequence (DNA): TGCGCCAGCAGCCTTGGACAGGGCGGTCAGCCCCAGCATTTT. The variable domain in full, completed from reference TRBV5-1 and TRBJ1-5, reads KAGVTQTPRYLIKTRGQQVTLSCSPISGHRSVSWYQQTPGQGLQFLFEYFSETQRNKGNFPGRFSGRQFSNSRSEMNVSTLELGDSALYLCASSLGQGGQPQHFGDGTRLSIL.

The chain couples TRBV9 to TRBJ2-2; 10 bases are shared with TRBD1. This CDR3 spans 16 amino acids. Germline-derived CDR1 and CDR2 are SGDLS and YYNGEE. V was pared by 0 bases and J by 3 bases, with 2 bases of the junction left unmatched. The DNA for the CDR3 is TGTGCCAGCAGCGTAGGGGGACAGGGGTACACCGGGGAGCTGTTTTTT. Amino acids: CASSVGGQGYTGELFF.

The chain recombines TRBV7-2 with TRBJ2-3, with no clear D. V shed 5 bases and J shed 0 bases, with 12 bases lying between them. Germline CDR1 is SGHTA and CDR2 is FQGNSA. The CDR3 loop spans 15 amino acids. Written as DNA, the CDR3 is TGTGCCAGCAGCGAACAGAGAACCAGCACAGATACGCAGTATTTT. The encoded protein is CASSEQRTSTDTQYF.

The chain links TRBV27 to TRBJ1-2, with D uncertain. CDR3 length: 15 amino acids. Trimming took off 4 bases at V and 1 base at J, with 13 bases between the two ends. Looked up from germline, CDR1 is MNHEY and CDR2 is SMNVEV (reference sequence). The CDR3 sequence: CASSSGQLRNYGYTF. The CDR3 nucleotides read TGTGCCAGCAGTTCCGGGCAACTCCGTAACTATGGCTACACCTTC.

The table lists this clone with a count of one. The chain links TRBV20-1 to TRBJ2-7; D gene ambiguous. Looked up from germline, CDR1 is DFQATT and CDR2 is SNEGSKA (reference sequence). The CDR3 loop spans 11 amino acids. V shed 2 bases and J shed 6 bases, with 8 bases lying between them. The CDR3 coding sequence is TGCAGTGCTAGATGGGGTGGCGAGCAGTACTTC. Amino acid sequence: CSARWGGEQYF.

In the case of this clone: Other nucleotide sequences in the sample specify the same CDR3. The chain couples TRBV5-1 to TRBJ2-1; D may be TRBD2 (5 bases). Trimming removed 3 bases at V and 3 bases at J, with 7 bases between. This CDR3 contains 13 residues. Looked up from germline, CDR1 is SGHRS and CDR2 is YFSETQ. For the CDR3, the DNA is TGCGCCAGCAGCTCGGACTTCTACAATGAGCAGTTCTTC. It encodes CASSSDFYNEQFF.

The chain combines TRBV5-1 with TRBJ1-2, with TRBD1 as a possible D gene (5 bases). Germline loops: CDR1 SGHRS, CDR2 YFSETQ. CDR3 length: 14 amino acids. V gave up 0 bases and J gave up 5 bases, with 11 bases separating them. In DNA, the CDR3 is TGCGCCAGCAGCTTGGAAGGGGTTGGGTATGGCTACACCTTC. Protein: CASSLEGVGYGYTF. The full variable domain, in which reference TRBV5-1 and TRBJ1-2 provide the parts outside the CDR3, is KAGVTQTPRYLIKTRGQQVTLSCSPISGHRSVSWYQQTPGQGLQFLFEYFSETQRNKGNFPGRFSGRQFSNSRSEMNVSTLELGDSALYLCASSLEGVGYGYTFGSGTRLTVV.